The 2 T cell receptor beta chains below all came from one sample that was sequenced in a study of identical twins. One entry per CDR3 protein results from TCRdb running MiXCR on the 5' RACE reads. Of 1.5 million to 2 million distinct CDR3 sequences in the sample, about 32% were seen once. Sample: cord blood. These receptors were taken from a newborn girl in good health.

J is TRBJ2-2 and V is TRBV6-2 or TRBV6-3, with D possibly being TRBD2 (6 bases). The V end was cut by 2 bases, the J end by 0 bases, with 13 bases between. Germline lookup yields CDR1 MNHEY and CDR2 SVGEGT. The CDR3 runs 17 residues. CDR3 nucleotide sequence: TGTGCCAGCAGTTACGACCGGCGGGAACCGAACACCGGGGAGCTGTTTTTT. It encodes CASSYDRREPNTGELFF.

This clonotype came up a few times. The chain carries TRBV6-6 and TRBJ1-4; 11 positions agree with TRBD1. Looked up from germline, CDR1 is MNHNY and CDR2 is SVGAGI (reference sequence). CDR3 length: 15 amino acids. Trimming at V came to 6 bases and at J to 6 bases, leaving 6 bases not matched to a gene. The CDR3 region is CASRWTGGADEKLFF. DNA of the CDR3: TGTGCCAGCAGGTGGACAGGGGGCGCGGATGAAAAACTGTTTTTT.